This T cell receptor beta chain was sequenced in a study of T cells after yellow fever vaccination. V lost 5 bases and J lost 2; bases outside the gene matches: 9. Germline lookup yields CDR1 LNHDA and CDR2 SQIVND (reference sequence). The CDR3 loop spans 15 amino acids. This clonotype has just one count. The antigen remains undetermined. One entry per CDR3 protein, called by TCRdb with MiXCR from the 5' RACE reads. The sample gives around 340,000 distinct CDR3 sequences, 8.7% of which show up once; 15% to 20% is in the top ten. Study observations and caveats: There was a possibility that FACS-sorted repertoires contained abundant clonotypes contaminating from the bulk population. Detected again after the booster were most primary-vaccination clones, at about 96% CD4 and roughly 88% CD8.

The TCR originated in a man aged 18 to 30 who received the YFV17D yellow fever vaccine. Sample: PBMCs, taken on the day of the first yellow fever vaccination. The chain carries TRBV19 and TRBJ2-7; 7 bases are shared with TRBD1. CDR3 amino acids: CASSARHRGAYEQYF. The DNA for the CDR3 is TGTGCCAGTAGTGCGAGGCACAGGGGAGCCTACGAGCAGTACTTC.